One and the same sample provided the 6 T cell receptor beta chains below, sequenced in a study of T cell responses to AZD1222 COVID-19 vaccine. Sequencing used immunoSEQ multiplex PCR; TCRdb keeps in-frame clones, though not all of them. The sample records around 120,000 clones, around nine tenths being singletons. Specimen: peripheral blood, collected on day 0 of AZD1222 vaccination. The receptors were sampled from an adult in good health.

This clone was counted between two and nine times. The CDR3 is CASSLNFVVTGLRSGELFF. The CDR3, as DNA: TGTGCCAGCAGCCTAAACTTCGTGGTGACAGGGCTAAGGTCCGGGGAGCTGTTTTTT. The gene calls are TRBV7-6 and TRBJ2-2; 7 bases are a match to TRBD1. Germline loops: CDR1 SGHVS, CDR2 FNYEAQ. Losses at the gene ends were 5 bases for V and 6 bases for J; bases not matched to a gene: 21. This CDR3 contains 19 residues.

The V call is TRBV19, the J call TRBJ2-3; the D is unclear. V lost 8 bases to trimming and J lost 1 base, with 10 bases between them. CDR3 size: 13 residues. Germline-derived CDR1 and CDR2 are LNHDA and SQIVND (reference sequence). The CDR3 DNA reads TGTGCCAGTTCCATAGAGGGCACAGATACGCAGTATTTT. Translating it yields CASSIEGTDTQYF.

The CDR3 reads CASSEFGIIGMNTEAFF. DNA for the CDR3: TGTGCCAGCAGTGAATTCGGCATCATCGGGATGAACACTGAAGCTTTCTTT. The chain uses TRBV6-1 and TRBJ1-1; D is uncertain. V shed 2 bases and J shed 0 bases, with 16 bases lying between them. This CDR3 has 17 residues. CDR1 is MNHNS and CDR2 is SASEGT in the germline V gene.

The chain carries TRBV6-6 and TRBJ1-2, with a possible D match to TRBD1 (5 bases). The CDR3 contains 15 residues. Germline V gene data show CDR1 as MNHNY and CDR2 as SVGAGI (reference sequence). Trimming cost V 2 bases and J 0 bases, with 10 bases left between them. The CDR3 sequence is CASSYAEGPNYGYTF. CDR3 bases: TGTGCCAGCAGTTACGCAGAGGGACCTAACTATGGCTACACCTTC.

The chain employs TRBV30 and TRBJ2-7, with TRBD2 as a possible D gene (5 bases). V lost 2 bases, J lost 4 bases, and 6 bases lay in between. The CDR3 runs 11 residues. Germline V gene data show CDR1 as GTSNPN and CDR2 as SVGIG (reference sequence). The CDR3: CAWSTGYEQYF. CDR3 DNA sequence: TGTGCCTGGAGTACGGGGTACGAGCAGTACTTC.

The J gene is TRBJ2-1, the V gene TRBV13, with D perhaps TRBD2 (6 bases). The CDR3 length is 13 residues. The germline V and J ends were trimmed by 2 bases and 4 bases, with 6 bases remaining between them. Germline V gives CDR1 PRHDT, CDR2 FYEKMQ (reference sequence). The CDR3 loop reads CASSLRGYNEQFF. CDR3 DNA sequence: TGTGCCAGCAGCTTACGGGGGTACAATGAGCAGTTCTTC.